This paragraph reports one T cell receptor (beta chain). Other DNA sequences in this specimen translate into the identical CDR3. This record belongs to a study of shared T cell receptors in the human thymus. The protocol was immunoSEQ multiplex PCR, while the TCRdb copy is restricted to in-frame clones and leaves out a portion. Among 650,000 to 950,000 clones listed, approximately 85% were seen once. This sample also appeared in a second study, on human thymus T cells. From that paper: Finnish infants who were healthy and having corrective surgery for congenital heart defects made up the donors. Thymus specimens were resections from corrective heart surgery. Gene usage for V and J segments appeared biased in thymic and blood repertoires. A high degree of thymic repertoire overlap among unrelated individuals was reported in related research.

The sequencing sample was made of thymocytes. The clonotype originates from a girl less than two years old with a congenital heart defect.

CDR3 residues: CASSQDLAGGTGELFF. The CDR3, as DNA: TGCGCCAGCAGCCAAGATTTGGCAGGGGGAACCGGGGAGCTGTTTTTT. V gene TRBV4-3 combines with J gene TRBJ2-2, with 7 positions matching TRBD1. The CDR3 covers 16 residues. With V trimmed by 0 bases and J by 5 bases, 6 bases remained unmatched. Per the germline V gene, CDR1 is LGHNA and CDR2 is YSLEER.